This T cell receptor (beta chain) is drawn from a study of blood T cell repertoires in COVID-19. Authors' methods: Amplification of reference gene primers was used by the study to estimate nucleated cell counts. Using immunoSEQ multiplex PCR, the repertoire was profiled, and TCRdb retains in-frame clones only, with some absent. For V, J and clone size, that table is used; D and trimming come from the DNA. Of some 250,000 clones listed, around 83% are singletons. This sequence originates from a woman of 80 years or more with acute or convalescent COVID-19. Source material: peripheral blood.

The CDR3 spells CASSIDRNTEAFF. As DNA, the CDR3 is TGTGCCAGTAGTATAGACAGGAACACTGAAGCTTTCTTT. The chain joins TRBV19 to TRBJ1-1; D remains unclear. The CDR3 totals 13 residues. The V gene's germline CDR1 is LNHDA and CDR2 SQIVND (reference sequence). V lost 0 bases, J lost 1 base, and 3 bases lay in between.